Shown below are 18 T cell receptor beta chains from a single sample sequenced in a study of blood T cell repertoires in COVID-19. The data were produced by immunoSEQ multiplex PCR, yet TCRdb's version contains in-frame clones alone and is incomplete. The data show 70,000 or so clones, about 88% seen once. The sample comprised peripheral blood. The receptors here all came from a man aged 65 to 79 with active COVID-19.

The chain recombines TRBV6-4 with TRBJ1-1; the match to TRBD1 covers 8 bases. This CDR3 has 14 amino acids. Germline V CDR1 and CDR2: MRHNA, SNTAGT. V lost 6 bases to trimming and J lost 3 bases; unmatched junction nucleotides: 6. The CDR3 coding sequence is TGTGCCAGCAGCCCAGGGGGCGCGGACACTGAAGCTTTCTTT. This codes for CASSPGGADTEAFF.

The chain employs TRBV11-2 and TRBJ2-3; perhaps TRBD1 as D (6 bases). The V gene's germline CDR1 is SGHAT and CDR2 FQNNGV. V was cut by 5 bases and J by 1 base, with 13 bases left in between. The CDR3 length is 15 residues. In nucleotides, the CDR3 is TGTGCCAGCAGCCCACGCAGGGGCCGCACAGATACGCAGTATTTT. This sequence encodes CASSPRRGRTDTQYF.

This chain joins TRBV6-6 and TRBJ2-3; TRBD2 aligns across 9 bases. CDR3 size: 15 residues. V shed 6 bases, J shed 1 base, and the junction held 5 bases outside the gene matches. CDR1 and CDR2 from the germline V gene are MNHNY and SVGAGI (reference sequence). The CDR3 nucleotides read TGTGCCAGCAGCCGCGCGGGAGGGCGCACAGATACGCAGTATTTT. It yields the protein CASSRAGGRTDTQYF.

CDR3 amino acids: CASSTQGAGTDTQYF. For the CDR3, the DNA is TGTGCCAGCAGCACACAGGGGGCCGGCACAGATACGCAGTATTTT. J is TRBJ2-3 and V is TRBV5-4; TRBD1 matches 9 bases. V was pared by 4 bases and J by 1 base, with 4 bases of the junction left unmatched. The CDR3 has 15 residues. Germline CDR1 reads SGHNT; CDR2 reads YYREEE (reference sequence).

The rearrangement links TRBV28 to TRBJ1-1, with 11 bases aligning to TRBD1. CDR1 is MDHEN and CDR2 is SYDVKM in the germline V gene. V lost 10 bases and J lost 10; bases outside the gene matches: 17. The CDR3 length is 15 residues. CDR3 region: CATQGGQGVPVGAFF. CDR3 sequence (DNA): TGTGCCACCCAGGGGGGACAGGGGGTCCCCGTTGGAGCTTTCTTT.

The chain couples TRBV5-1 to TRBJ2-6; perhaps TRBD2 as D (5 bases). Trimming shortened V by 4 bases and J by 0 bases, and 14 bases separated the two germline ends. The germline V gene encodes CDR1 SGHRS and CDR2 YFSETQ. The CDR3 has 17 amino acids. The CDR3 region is CASSPLGGHSGANVLTF. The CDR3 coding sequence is TGCGCCAGCAGCCCCCTCGGCGGGCACTCTGGGGCCAACGTCCTGACTTTC.

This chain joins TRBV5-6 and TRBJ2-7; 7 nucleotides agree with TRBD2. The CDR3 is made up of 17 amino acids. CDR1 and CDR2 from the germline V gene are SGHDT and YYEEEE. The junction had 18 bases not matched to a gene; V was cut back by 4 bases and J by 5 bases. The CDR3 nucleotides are TGTGCCAGCAGCCCGGTGGGGGGGTATGGTATTATCGACGAGCAGTACTTC. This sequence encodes CASSPVGGYGIIDEQYF.

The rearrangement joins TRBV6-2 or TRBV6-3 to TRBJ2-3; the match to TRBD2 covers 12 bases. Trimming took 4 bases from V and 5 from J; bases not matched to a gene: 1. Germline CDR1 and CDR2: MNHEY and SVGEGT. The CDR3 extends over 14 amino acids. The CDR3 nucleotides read TGTGCCAGCAGTTCTAGCGGGGGGGTAGATACGCAGTATTTT. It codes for CASSSSGGVDTQYF.

The CDR3 is CASSQGGEGGRTDEQFF. Written as DNA, the CDR3 is TGCGCCAGCAGCCAAGGGGGCGAGGGCGGGAGGACCGATGAGCAGTTCTTC. The chain joins TRBV4-1 to TRBJ2-1; 8 nucleotides match TRBD2. Per the germline V gene, CDR1 is MGHRA and CDR2 is YSYEKL. The CDR3 is made up of 17 amino acids. Trimming took 1 base from V and 8 from J; bases not matched to a gene: 13.

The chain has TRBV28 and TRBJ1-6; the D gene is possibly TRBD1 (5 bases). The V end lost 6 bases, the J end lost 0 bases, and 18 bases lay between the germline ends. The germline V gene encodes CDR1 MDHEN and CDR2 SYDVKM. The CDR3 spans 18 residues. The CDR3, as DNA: TGTGCCAGCAGACCCCTTCCTCAGGGAACCTCCTATAATTCACCCCTCCACTTT. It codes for CASRPLPQGTSYNSPLHF.

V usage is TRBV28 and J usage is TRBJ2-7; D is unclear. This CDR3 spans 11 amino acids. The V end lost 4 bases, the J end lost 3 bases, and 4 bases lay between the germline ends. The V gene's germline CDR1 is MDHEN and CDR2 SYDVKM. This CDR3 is CASSSRYEQYF. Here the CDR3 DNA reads TGTGCCAGCAGTTCCCGCTACGAGCAGTACTTC.

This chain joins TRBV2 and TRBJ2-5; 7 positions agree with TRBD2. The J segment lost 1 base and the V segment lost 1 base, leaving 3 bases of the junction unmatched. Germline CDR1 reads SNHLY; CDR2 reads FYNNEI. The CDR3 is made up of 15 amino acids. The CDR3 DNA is TGTGCCAGCAGTGAAGGGGGGGAGGGCCAAGAGACCCAGTACTTC. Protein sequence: CASSEGGEGQETQYF. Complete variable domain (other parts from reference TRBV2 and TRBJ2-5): EPEVTQTPSHQVTQMGQEVILRCVPISNHLYFYWYRQILGQKVEFLVSFYNNEISEKSEIFDDQFSVERPDGSNFTLKIRSTKLEDSAMYFCASSEGGEGQETQYFGPGTRLLVL.

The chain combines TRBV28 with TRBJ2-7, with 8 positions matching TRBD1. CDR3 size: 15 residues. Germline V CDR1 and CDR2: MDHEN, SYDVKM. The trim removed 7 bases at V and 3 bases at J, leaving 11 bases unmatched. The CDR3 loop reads CASTSGQGASYEQYF. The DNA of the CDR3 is TGTGCCAGCACTTCCGGACAGGGCGCAAGCTACGAGCAGTACTTC.

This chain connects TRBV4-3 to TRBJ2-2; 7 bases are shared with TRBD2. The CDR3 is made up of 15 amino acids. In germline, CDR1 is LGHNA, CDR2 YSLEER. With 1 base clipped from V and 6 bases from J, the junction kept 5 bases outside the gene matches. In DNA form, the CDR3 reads TGCGCCAGCAGCCAAGTCTCTCGGGGGGCCGGGGAGCTGTTTTTT. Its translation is CASSQVSRGAGELFF.

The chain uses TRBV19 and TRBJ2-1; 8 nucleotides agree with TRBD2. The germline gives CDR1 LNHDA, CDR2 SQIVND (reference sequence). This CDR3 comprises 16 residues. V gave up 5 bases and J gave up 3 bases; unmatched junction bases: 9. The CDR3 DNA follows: TGTGCCAGTAGTGGCCCCCTAGCGGGCCTCTACAATGAGCAGTTCTTC. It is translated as CASSGPLAGLYNEQFF.

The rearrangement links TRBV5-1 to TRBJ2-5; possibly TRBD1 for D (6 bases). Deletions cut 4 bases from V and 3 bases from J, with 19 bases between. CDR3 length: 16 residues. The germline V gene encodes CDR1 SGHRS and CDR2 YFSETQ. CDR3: CASSPQGTTEKETQYF. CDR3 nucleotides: TGCGCCAGCAGCCCCCAAGGGACAACGGAAAAAGAGACCCAGTACTTC.

CDR3 in amino acids: CASSPRLAGPYNEQFF. DNA of the CDR3: TGTGCCAGCAGCCCCCGGCTAGCGGGTCCCTACAATGAGCAGTTCTTC. The chain links TRBV9 to TRBJ2-1; 8 bases are shared with TRBD2. The CDR3 has 16 residues. Germline CDR1 SGDLS, CDR2 YYNGEE. Trimming at V came to 4 bases and at J to 2 bases, leaving 8 bases not matched to a gene. The full variable domain, its missing parts supplied by reference TRBV9 and TRBJ2-1, is DSGVTQTPKHLITATGQRVTLRCSPRSGDLSVYWYQQSLDQGLQFLIQYYNGEERAKGNILERFSAQQFPDLHSELNLSSLELGDSALYFCASSPRLAGPYNEQFFGPGTRLTVL.

CDR3 loop: CASRAARAGGHNEQFF. The CDR3 DNA follows: TGTGCCAGCAGGGCCGCCCGAGCGGGAGGGCACAATGAGCAGTTCTTC. The chain employs TRBV2 and TRBJ2-1, with TRBD2 matching over 10 bases. Germline trimming cut 6 bases from V and 5 bases from J; bases unmatched to any gene: 10. Germline loops: CDR1 SNHLY, CDR2 FYNNEI. CDR3 length: 16 residues.